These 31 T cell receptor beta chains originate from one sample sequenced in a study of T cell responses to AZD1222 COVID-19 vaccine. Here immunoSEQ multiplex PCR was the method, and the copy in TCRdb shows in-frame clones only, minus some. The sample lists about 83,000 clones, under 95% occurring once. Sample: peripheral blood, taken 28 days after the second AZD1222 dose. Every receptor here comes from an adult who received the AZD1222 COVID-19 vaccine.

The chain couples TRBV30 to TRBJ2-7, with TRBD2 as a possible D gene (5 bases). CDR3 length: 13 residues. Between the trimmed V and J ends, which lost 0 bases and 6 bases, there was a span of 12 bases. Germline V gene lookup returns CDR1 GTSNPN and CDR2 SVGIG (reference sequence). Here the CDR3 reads CAWSVRGSGEQYF. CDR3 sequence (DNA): TGTGCCTGGAGTGTACGAGGGTCGGGCGAGCAGTACTTC. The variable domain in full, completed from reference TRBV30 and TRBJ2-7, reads SQTIHQWPATLVQPVGSPLSLECTVEGTSNPNLYWYRQAAGRGLQLLFYSVGIGQISSEVPQNLSASRPQDRQFILSSKKLLLSDSGFYLCAWSVRGSGEQYFGPGTRLTVT.

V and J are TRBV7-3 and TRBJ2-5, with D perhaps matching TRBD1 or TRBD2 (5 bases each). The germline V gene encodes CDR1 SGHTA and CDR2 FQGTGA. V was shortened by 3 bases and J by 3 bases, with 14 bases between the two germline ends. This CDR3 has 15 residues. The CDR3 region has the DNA TGTGCCAGCAGCTTCGGGGCCCGACGGGAAGAGACCCAGTACTTC. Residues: CASSFGARREETQYF.

The CDR3 spells CASSMGGQSSQPQHF. The CDR3 bases are TGTGCCAGTAGCATGGGGGGACAATCCAGTCAGCCCCAGCATTTT. J is TRBJ1-5 and V is TRBV19; TRBD1 might be the D (6 bases). Germline CDR1 reads LNHDA; CDR2 reads SQIVND (reference sequence). The V gene lost 6 bases and the J gene lost 6 bases, with 18 bases spanning the gap. There are 15 residues in the CDR3.

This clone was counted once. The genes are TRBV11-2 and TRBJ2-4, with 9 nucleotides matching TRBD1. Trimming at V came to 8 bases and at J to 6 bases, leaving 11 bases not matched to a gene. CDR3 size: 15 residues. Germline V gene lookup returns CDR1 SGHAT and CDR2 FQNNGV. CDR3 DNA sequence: TGTGCCAGCGTTCGTTTACAGGGGGCGCGAAACATTCAGTACTTC. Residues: CASVRLQGARNIQYF.

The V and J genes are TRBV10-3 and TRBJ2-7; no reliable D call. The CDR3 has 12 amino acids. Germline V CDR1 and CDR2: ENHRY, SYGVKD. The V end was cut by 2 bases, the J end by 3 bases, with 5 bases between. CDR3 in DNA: TGTGCCATCAGTGAGATCGTCTACGAGCAGTACTTC. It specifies CAISEIVYEQYF.

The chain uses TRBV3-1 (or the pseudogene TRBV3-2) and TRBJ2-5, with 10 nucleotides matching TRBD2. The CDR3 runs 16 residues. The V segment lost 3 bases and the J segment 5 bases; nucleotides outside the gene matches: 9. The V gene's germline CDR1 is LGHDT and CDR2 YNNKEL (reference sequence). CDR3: CASSHPLAGLEETQYF. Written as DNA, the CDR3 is TGTGCCAGCAGCCACCCACTAGCGGGGCTGGAGGAGACCCAGTACTTC.

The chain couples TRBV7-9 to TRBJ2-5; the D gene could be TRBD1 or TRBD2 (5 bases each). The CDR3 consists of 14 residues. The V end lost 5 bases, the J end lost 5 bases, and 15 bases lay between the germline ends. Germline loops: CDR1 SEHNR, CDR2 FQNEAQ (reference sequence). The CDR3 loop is CASSPGPGTETQYF. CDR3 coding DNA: TGTGCCAGCAGCCCGGGACCCGGTACGGAGACCCAGTACTTC.

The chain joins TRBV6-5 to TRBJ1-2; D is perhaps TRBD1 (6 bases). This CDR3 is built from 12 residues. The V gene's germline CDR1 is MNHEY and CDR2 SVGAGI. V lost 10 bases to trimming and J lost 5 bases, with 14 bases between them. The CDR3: CATRLGQYGYTF. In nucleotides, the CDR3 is TGTGCCACCAGACTGGGACAATATGGCTACACCTTC.

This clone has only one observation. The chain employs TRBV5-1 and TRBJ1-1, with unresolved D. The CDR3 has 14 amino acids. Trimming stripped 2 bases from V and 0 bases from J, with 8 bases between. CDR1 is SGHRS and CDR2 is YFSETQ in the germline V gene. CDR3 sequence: CASSFYGLNTEAFF. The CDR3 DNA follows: TGCGCCAGCAGCTTCTACGGGCTGAACACTGAAGCTTTCTTT.

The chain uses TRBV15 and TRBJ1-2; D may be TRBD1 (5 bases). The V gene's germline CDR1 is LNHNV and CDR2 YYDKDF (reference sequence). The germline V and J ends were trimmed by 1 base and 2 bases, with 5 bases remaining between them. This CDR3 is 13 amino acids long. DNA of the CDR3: TGTGCCACCAGCAGAGGACAGAACTATGGCTACACCTTC. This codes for CATSRGQNYGYTF. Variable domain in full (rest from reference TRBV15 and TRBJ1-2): DAMVIQNPRYQVTQFGKPVTLSCSQTLNHNVMYWYQQKSSQAPKLLFHYYDKDFNNEADTPDNFQSRRPNTSFCFLDIRSPGLGDTAMYLCATSRGQNYGYTFGSGTRLTVV.

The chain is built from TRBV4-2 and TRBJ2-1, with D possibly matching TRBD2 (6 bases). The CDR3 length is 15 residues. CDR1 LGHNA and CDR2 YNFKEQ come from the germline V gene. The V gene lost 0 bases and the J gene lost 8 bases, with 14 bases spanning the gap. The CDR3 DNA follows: TGTGCCAGCAGCCAAGAAGGGTCGGGGGTCGATGAGCAGTTCTTC. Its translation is CASSQEGSGVDEQFF.

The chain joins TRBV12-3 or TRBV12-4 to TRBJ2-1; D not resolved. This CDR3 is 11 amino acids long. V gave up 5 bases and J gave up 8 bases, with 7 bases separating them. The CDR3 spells CASSRSDEQFF. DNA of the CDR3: TGTGCCAGCAGTAGAAGCGATGAGCAGTTCTTC.

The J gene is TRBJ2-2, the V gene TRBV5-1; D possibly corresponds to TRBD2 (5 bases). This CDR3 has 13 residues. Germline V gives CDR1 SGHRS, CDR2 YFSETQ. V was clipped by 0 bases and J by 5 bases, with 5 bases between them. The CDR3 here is CASSLGLTGELFF. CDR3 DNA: TGCGCCAGCAGCTTGGGACTAACCGGGGAGCTGTTTTTT.

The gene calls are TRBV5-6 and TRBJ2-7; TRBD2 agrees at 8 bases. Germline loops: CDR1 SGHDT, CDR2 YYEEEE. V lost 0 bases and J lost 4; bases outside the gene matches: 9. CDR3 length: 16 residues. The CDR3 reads CASSLGGLVPSYEQYF. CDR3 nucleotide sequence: TGTGCCAGCAGCTTGGGGGGACTAGTCCCTTCGTACGAGCAGTACTTC.

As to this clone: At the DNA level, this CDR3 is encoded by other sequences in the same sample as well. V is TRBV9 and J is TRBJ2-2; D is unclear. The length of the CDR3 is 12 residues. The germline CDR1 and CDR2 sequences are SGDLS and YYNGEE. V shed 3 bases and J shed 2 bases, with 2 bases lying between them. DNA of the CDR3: TGTGCCAGCAGCGCAAACACCGGGGAGCTGTTTTTT. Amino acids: CASSANTGELFF. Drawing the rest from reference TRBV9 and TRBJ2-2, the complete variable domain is DSGVTQTPKHLITATGQRVTLRCSPRSGDLSVYWYQQSLDQGLQFLIQYYNGEERAKGNILERFSAQQFPDLHSELNLSSLELGDSALYFCASSANTGELFFGEGSRLTVL.

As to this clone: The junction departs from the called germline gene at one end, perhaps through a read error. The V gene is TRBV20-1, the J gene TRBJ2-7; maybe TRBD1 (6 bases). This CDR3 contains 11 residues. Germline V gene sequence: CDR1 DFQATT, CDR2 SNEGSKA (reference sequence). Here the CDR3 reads CSARSRDTPSF. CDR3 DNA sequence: TGCAGTGCTAGATCCCGGGACACCCCTTCCTTC.

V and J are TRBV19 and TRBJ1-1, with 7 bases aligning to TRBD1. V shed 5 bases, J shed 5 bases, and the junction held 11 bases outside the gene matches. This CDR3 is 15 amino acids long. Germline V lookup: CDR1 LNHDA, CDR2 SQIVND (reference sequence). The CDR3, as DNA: TGTGCCAGTAGTCTTCGCCGGGACAGCGGTACTGAAGCTTTCTTT. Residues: CASSLRRDSGTEAFF.

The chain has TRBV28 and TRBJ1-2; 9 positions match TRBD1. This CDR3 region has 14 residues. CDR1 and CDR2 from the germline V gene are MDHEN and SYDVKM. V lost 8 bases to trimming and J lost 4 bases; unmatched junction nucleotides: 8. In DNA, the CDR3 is TGTGCCAGCGACGGACAGGGGTCGGGCTATGGCTACACCTTC. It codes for CASDGQGSGYGYTF.

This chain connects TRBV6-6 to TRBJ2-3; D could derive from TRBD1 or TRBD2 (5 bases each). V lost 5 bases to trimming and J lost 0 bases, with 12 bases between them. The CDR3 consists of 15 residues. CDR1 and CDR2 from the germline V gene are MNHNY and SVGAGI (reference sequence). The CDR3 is CASSNPGDSTDTQYF. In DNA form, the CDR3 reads TGTGCCAGCAGTAACCCCGGGGACAGCACAGATACGCAGTATTTT.

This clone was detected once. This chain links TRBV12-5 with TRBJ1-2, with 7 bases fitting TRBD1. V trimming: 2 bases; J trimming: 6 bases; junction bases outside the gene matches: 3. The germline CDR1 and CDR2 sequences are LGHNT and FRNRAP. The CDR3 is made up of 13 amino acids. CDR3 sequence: CASGLSTGHGYTF. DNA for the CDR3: TGTGCTAGTGGTTTGTCGACAGGGCATGGCTACACCTTC.

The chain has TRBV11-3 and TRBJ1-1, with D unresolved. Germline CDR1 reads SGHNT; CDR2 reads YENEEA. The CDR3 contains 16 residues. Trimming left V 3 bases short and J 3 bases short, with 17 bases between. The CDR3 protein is CASSFFYRGRDTEAFF. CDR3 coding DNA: TGTGCCAGCAGCTTTTTTTACCGAGGGAGGGACACTGAAGCTTTCTTT.

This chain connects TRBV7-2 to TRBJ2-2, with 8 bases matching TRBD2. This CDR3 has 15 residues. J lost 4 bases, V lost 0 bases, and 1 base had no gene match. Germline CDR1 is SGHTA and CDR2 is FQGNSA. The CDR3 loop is CASSLALAGTGELFF. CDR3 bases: TGTGCCAGCAGCTTAGCCCTAGCGGGCACCGGGGAGCTGTTTTTT. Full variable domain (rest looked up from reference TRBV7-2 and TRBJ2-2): GAGVSQSPSNKVTEKGKDVELRCDPISGHTALYWYRQSLGQGLEFLIYFQGNSAPDKSGLPSDRFSAERTGGSVSTLTIQRTQQEDSAVYLCASSLALAGTGELFFGEGSRLTVL.

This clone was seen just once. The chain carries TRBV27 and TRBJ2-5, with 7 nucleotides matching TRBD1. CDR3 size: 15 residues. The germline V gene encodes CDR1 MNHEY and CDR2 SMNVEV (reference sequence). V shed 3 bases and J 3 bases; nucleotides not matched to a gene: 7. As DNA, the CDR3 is TGTGCCAGCAGTTTGAGGGACAGACAAAAAGAGACCCAGTACTTC. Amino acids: CASSLRDRQKETQYF.

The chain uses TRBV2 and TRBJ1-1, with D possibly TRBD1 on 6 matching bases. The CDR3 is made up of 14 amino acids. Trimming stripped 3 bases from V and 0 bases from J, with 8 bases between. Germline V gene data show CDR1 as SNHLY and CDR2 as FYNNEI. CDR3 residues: CASSEGHMNTEAFF. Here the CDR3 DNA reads TGTGCCAGCAGTGAGGGACACATGAACACTGAAGCTTTCTTT.

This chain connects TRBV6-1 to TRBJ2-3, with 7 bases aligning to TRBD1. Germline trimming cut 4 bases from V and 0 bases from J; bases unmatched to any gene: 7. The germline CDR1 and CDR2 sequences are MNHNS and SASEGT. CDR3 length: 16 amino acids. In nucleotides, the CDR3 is TGTGCCAGCAGTGCAACAGGGGTCCTGAGCACAGATACGCAGTATTTT. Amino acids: CASSATGVLSTDTQYF.

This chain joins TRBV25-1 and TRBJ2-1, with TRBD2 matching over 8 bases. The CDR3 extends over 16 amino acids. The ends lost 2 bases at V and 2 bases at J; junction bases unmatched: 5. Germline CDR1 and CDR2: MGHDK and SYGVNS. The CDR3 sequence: CASSEQRETTYNEQFF. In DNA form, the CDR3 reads TGTGCCAGCAGTGAACAGCGGGAGACTACCTACAATGAGCAGTTCTTC.

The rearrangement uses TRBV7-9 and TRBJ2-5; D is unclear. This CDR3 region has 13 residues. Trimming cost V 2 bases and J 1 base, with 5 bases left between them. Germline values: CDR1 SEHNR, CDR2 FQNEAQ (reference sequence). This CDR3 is CASSLYGQETQYF. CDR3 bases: TGTGCCAGCAGCTTATACGGCCAAGAGACCCAGTACTTC.

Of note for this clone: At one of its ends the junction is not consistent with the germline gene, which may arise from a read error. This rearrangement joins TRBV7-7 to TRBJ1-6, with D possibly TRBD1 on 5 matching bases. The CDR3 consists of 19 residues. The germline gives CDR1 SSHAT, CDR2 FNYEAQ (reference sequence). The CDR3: CASNQTGRSGRKGDSPLHF. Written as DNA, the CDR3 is TGTGCTAGCAACCAGACCGGACGTTCCGGTAGAAAAGGGGATTCACCCCTCCACTTT. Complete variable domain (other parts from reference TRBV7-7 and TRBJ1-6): GAGVSQSPRYKVTKRGQDVTLRCDPISSHATLYWYQQALGQGPEFLTYFNYEAQPDKSGLPSDRFSAERPEGSISTLTIQRTEQRDSAMYRCASNQTGRSGRKGDSPLHFGNGTRLTVT.

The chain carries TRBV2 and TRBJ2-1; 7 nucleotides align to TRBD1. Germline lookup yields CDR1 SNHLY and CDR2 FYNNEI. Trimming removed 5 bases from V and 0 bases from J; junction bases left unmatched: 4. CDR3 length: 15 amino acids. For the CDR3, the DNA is TGTGCCAGCAGTACTGACAGGGTCTCCTACAATGAGCAGTTCTTC. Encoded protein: CASSTDRVSYNEQFF.

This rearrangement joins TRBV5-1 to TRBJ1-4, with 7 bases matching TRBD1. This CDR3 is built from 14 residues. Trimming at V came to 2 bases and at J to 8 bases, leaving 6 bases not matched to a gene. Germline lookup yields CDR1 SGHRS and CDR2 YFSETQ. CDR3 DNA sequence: TGCGCCAGCAGCTTTACAGGGGCAGGGGAAAAACTGTTTTTT. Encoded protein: CASSFTGAGEKLFF.

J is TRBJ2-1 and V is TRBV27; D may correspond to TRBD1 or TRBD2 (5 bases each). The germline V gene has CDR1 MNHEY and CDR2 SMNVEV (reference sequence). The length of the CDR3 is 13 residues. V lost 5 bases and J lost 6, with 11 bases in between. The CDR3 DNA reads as TGTGCCAGCAGTACTCAGGGACGCAATGAGCAGTTCTTC. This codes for CASSTQGRNEQFF.